This T cell receptor (beta chain) was recorded in a study of T cell responses to AZD1222 COVID-19 vaccine. Findings of the study overall: Donors skewed white British and female; clonal diversity was possibly underestimated. Baseline antibody screening turned up just a handful of seropositive AZD1222 recipients. Vaccination with two AZD1222 doses was followed by a rise in Spike-specific TCR breadth and depth.

Trimming took 6 bases from V and 8 from J; bases not matched to a gene: 3. The CDR3 is 11 residues long. Germline V gene lookup returns CDR1 MGHDK and CDR2 SYGVNS. A word on this clone: Its antigen is currently unknown.

Here immunoSEQ multiplex PCR was the method, and the copy in TCRdb shows in-frame clones only, minus some. The sample consists of roughly 260,000 clones, over 85% of them appearing once. This specimen was peripheral blood, taken on day 0 of AZD1222 vaccination. The clonotype was recovered from an adult in good health. The chain couples TRBV25-1 to TRBJ1-1; 7 bases align to TRBD1. The CDR3 nucleotides are TGTGCCAGCAGCGACAGGGTCGAAGCTTTCTTT. Amino acid sequence: CASSDRVEAFF.